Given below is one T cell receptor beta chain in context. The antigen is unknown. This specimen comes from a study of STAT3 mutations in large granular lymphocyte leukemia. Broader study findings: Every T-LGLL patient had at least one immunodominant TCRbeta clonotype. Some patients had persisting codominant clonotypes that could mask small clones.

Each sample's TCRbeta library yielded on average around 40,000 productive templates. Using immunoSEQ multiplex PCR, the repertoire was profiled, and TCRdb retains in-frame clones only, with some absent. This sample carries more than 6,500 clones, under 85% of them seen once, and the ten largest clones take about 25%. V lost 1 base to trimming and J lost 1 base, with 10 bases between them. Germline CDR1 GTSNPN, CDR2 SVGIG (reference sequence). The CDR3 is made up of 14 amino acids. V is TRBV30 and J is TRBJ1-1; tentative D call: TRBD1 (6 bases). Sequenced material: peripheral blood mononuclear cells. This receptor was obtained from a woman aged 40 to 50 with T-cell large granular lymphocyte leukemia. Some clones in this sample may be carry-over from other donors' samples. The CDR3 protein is CAWSARGGNTEAFF. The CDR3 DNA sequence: TGTGCCTGGAGTGCGAGAGGGGGGAACACTGAAGCTTTCTTT.